The present entry profiles one T cell receptor (beta chain) with its context. Its antigen is not known. The sample belongs to a study of T cell responses to AZD1222 COVID-19 vaccine. Study-level points and caveats: The donors showed a predominance of white British ancestry and of females, with possible underestimation of clonal diversity. The CD4 TCRs associated with vaccination extended across spike and predominated at 160-218 and 743-854.

Trimming left V 7 bases short and J 2 bases short, with 23 bases between. CDR1 is SQVTM, CDR2 ANQGSEA, per germline. This CDR3 has 16 residues. Produced via immunoSEQ multiplex PCR; TCRdb's table is partial and in-frame only. The sample holds 120,000 or so clones, 89% seen once. The input for sequencing was peripheral blood, taken on day 0 of AZD1222 vaccination. The J gene is TRBJ2-5, the V gene TRBV29-1, with unresolved D. This sequence was found in an adult in good health. The DNA of the CDR3 is TGCAGCGCCCGGTCCGGAAGGGATTTAATACAAGAGACCCAGTACTTC. This encodes CSARSGRDLIQETQYF.